This T cell receptor (beta chain) was sequenced in a study of early T cells in non-severe SARS-CoV-2 infection. The CDR3 length is 19 residues. J lost 0 bases, V lost 0 bases, and 9 bases had no gene match. CDR1 and CDR2 from the germline V gene are KGHDR and SFDVKD. The table lists this clonotype with many counts. Its antigen is unknown. Points from the study as a whole: Anti-spike CD8 specificities were favored by VDJdb matching, whose results missed private and CD4 specificities.

The TCR library protocol attached unique molecular identifiers to the individual cDNA molecules. TCRdb used MiXCR to reprocess the 5' RACE reads, holding one entry per CDR3 protein. The sample contains some 62,000 distinct CDR3 sequences, 8% to 9% of which appear only once. The chain recombines TRBV24-1 with TRBJ2-3; 9 nucleotides agree with TRBD1. The source material was whole blood, sampled at baseline. This TCR came from an adult who was a healthcare worker with PCR-confirmed SARS-CoV-2 infection or an uninfected control (not recorded which). CDR3 in amino acids: CATSDLYPGQGASTDTQYF. Here the CDR3 DNA reads TGTGCCACCAGTGATTTGTACCCGGGACAGGGCGCTAGCACAGATACGCAGTATTTT.